One TCR beta chain is described in this entry. Sequencing ends 3 residues short of the CDR3 end; the germline J gene provides the rest. This entry belongs to a study of Tregs in tolerant kidney transplant recipients. This CDR3 has 13 amino acids. Between the trimmed V and J ends, which lost 2 bases and 7 bases, there was a span of 6 bases. Germline CDR1 reads LNHDA; CDR2 reads SQIVND (reference sequence). Sequencing used immunoSEQ multiplex PCR; TCRdb keeps in-frame clones, though not all of them. This sample's table has roughly 32,000 clones. This TCR was recovered from a human donor who received a combined kidney and bone marrow transplant. Sequenced material: CD8+ T cells from blood, taken before the transplant. The chain has TRBV19 and TRBJ1-6; tentatively, D is TRBD1 (5 bases). CDR3 bases read: TGTGCCAGTAGTATACAGGGCAATTCACCC. It encodes CASSIQGNSP. The full CDR3 protein reads CASSIQGNSPLHF.